These 29 T cell receptor beta chains were sequenced from one sample in a study of blood T cell repertoires in COVID-19 (dated by TCRdb to 2020 to 2021). Receptor libraries were prepared by the immunoSEQ multiplex PCR assay. TCRdb re-hosts the immuneACCESS table, in-frame sequences only. Its copies lack some clones; in the studies checked, an unresolved V gene accounts for under half of them, and the cause for the rest is not known. This sample has 150,000 to 200,000 clones in its table, and 80% to 85% of those were observed once. The ten largest clonotypes hold about a tenth of the sample. The sample consisted of peripheral blood. These receptors all come from a man between 70 and 80 years old with active or convalescent COVID-19.

The chain couples TRBV13 to TRBJ2-1; possible D gene TRBD2, 5 bases. With 0 bases removed from V and 0 bases from J, the gap between germline ends came to 12 bases. There are 17 residues in the CDR3. CDR1 and CDR2 from the germline V gene are PRHDT and FYEKMQ (reference sequence). Written as DNA, the CDR3 is TGTGCCAGCAGCTTAGGTGCGGGCCAGAGCTCCTACAATGAGCAGTTCTTC. This sequence encodes CASSLGAGQSSYNEQFF. Full variable domain (remainder filled in from reference TRBV13 and TRBJ2-1): AAGVIQSPRHLIKEKRETATLKCYPIPRHDTVYWYQQGPGQDPQFLISFYEKMQSDKGSIPDRFSAQQFSDYHSELNMSSLELGDSALYFCASSLGAGQSSYNEQFFGPGTRLTVL.

The rearrangement links TRBV14 to TRBJ2-1; TRBD2 aligns across 8 bases. Trimming removed 0 bases from V and 7 bases from J; junction bases left unmatched: 8. The length of the CDR3 is 16 residues. Germline assignment: CDR1 SGHDN and CDR2 FVKESK. The CDR3: CASSQERGGRRNEQFF. The CDR3 DNA reads TGTGCCAGCAGCCAAGAACGGGGGGGGAGACGGAATGAGCAGTTCTTC.

The chain couples TRBV19 to TRBJ1-5; 9 bases agree with TRBD1. Germline loops: CDR1 LNHDA, CDR2 SQIVND (reference sequence). Unmatched junction bases numbered 8, after V lost 4 bases and J lost 4 bases. This CDR3 spans 16 amino acids. The chain's CDR3 is CASSTTGTGFNQPQHF. In nucleotides, the CDR3 is TGTGCCAGTAGTACGACCGGGACAGGGTTTAATCAGCCCCAGCATTTT.

V gene TRBV19 combines with J gene TRBJ2-4, with 10 bases identical to TRBD2. This CDR3 has 18 amino acids. With 2 bases clipped from V and 7 bases from J, the junction kept 14 bases outside the gene matches. CDR1 is LNHDA, CDR2 SQIVND, per germline (reference sequence). CDR3 nucleotides: TGTGCCAGTAGTATATCTTTTAAGCGGGAGGGCCGTAAGAACATTCAGTACTTC. Its translation: CASSISFKREGRKNIQYF.

Many counts were recorded for this clone. This chain links TRBV28 with TRBJ1-1, with D perhaps matching TRBD1 (5 bases). V lost 5 bases, J lost 7 bases, and 14 bases lay in between. CDR1 and CDR2 (germline): MDHEN, SYDVKM. The CDR3 runs to 13 residues. This chain's CDR3 is CASSPFQGREAFF. CDR3 sequence (DNA): TGTGCCAGCAGTCCCTTCCAGGGTCGTGAAGCTTTCTTT.

This clone was observed once. The rearrangement uses TRBV3-1 (or the pseudogene TRBV3-2) and TRBJ2-2, with TRBD1 matching over 7 bases. Unmatched junction bases numbered 13, after V lost 1 base and J lost 5 bases. Germline V gives CDR1 LGHDT, CDR2 YNNKEL (reference sequence). This CDR3 contains 18 residues. This CDR3 is CASSQGPHRGRGTGELFF. The DNA for the CDR3 is TGTGCCAGCAGCCAAGGGCCTCACAGGGGCAGGGGAACCGGGGAGCTGTTTTTT.

V usage is TRBV20-1 and J usage is TRBJ2-7, with D possibly being TRBD2 (6 bases). CDR1 and CDR2 from the germline V gene are DFQATT and SNEGSKA (reference sequence). CDR3 length equals 14 residues. V was cut by 3 bases and J by 7 bases, with 19 bases left in between. CDR3 coding DNA: TGCAGTGCTAGTCAACCGGGACTGACCTCGGAGCAGTACTTC. Translation gives CSASQPGLTSEQYF.

The chain uses TRBV12-3 or TRBV12-4 and TRBJ2-1; D remains unclear. The CDR3 is 13 amino acids. Trimming cost V 5 bases and J 8 bases, with 13 bases left between them. CDR3 nucleotide sequence: TGTGCCAGCAGTACCTCCAACAGCCATGAGCAGTTCTTC. Its protein is CASSTSNSHEQFF.

V usage is TRBV24-1 and J usage is TRBJ1-5; D possibly corresponds to TRBD1 (5 bases). V dropped 7 bases and J dropped 5 bases, with 14 bases sitting between them. The CDR3 loop spans 14 amino acids. Per the germline V gene, CDR1 is KGHDR and CDR2 is SFDVKD. Written as DNA, the CDR3 is TGTGCCACCAGCCCCGGGGGGGGAGATCAGCCCCAGCATTTT. It codes for CATSPGGGDQPQHF.

This clone has only a few counts. Here the CDR3 DNA reads TGTGCCAGCAGCTTCACGACAGGGAACTATGGCTACACCTTC. Its protein product is CASSFTTGNYGYTF. This chain connects TRBV7-2 to TRBJ1-2, with 7 bases identical to TRBD1. CDR1 and CDR2 from the germline V gene are SGHTA and FQGNSA. J gave up 2 bases and V 3 bases, and 3 bases lay outside the gene matches. The CDR3 totals 14 residues.

The V and J genes are TRBV30 and TRBJ1-5; D gene uncertain. CDR3 length equals 12 residues. V lost 2 bases and J lost 5, with 7 bases in between. Germline V gene lookup returns CDR1 GTSNPN and CDR2 SVGIG (reference sequence). CDR3 amino acids: CAWSPGDQPQHF. The DNA of the CDR3 is TGTGCCTGGAGTCCGGGTGATCAGCCCCAGCATTTT.

The table lists this clone with a count of one. V gene TRBV4-3 combines with J gene TRBJ1-1; TRBD1 is a possible D gene (5 bases). CDR3 length equals 16 residues. V lost 1 base, J lost 1 base, and 13 bases lay in between. Per germline, CDR1 LGHNA and CDR2 YSLEER. The CDR3: CASSQVRGTKNTEAFF. CDR3 nucleotides: TGCGCCAGCAGCCAAGTCCGGGGGACGAAGAACACTGAAGCTTTCTTT.

The V gene is TRBV7-2, the J gene TRBJ1-6; 8 bases match TRBD1. Germline V gene sequence: CDR1 SGHTA, CDR2 FQGNSA. J lost 6 bases, V lost 5 bases, and 3 bases had no gene match. The CDR3 extends over 14 amino acids. CDR3 loop: CASSRQGSNSPLHF. CDR3 nucleotides: TGTGCCAGCAGCAGACAGGGGAGTAATTCACCCCTCCACTTT.

V is TRBV19 and J is TRBJ2-1; possibly TRBD1 for D (7 bases). V gave up 7 bases and J gave up 6 bases, with 19 bases separating them. CDR3 length equals 15 residues. CDR1 and CDR2 (germline): LNHDA, SQIVND (reference sequence). CDR3 sequence (DNA): TGTGCCAGTACCCCCGGGTCCAGGGGGGTCAATGAGCAGTTCTTC. Protein sequence: CASTPGSRGVNEQFF.

The chain employs TRBV27 and TRBJ1-5; TRBD1 might be the D (6 bases). This CDR3 region has 15 residues. V was shortened by 7 bases and J by 5 bases, with 18 bases between the two germline ends. Germline CDR1 is MNHEY and CDR2 is SMNVEV (reference sequence). In nucleotides, the CDR3 is TGTGCCAGCAACCCCGGGGGGGCAGGCTATCAGCCCCAGCATTTT. This encodes CASNPGGAGYQPQHF.

The rearrangement joins TRBV7-9 to TRBJ2-7, with TRBD1 as a possible D gene (6 bases). Trimming left V 3 bases short and J 2 bases short, with 8 bases between. This CDR3 region has 13 residues. Germline assignment: CDR1 SEHNR and CDR2 FQNEAQ (reference sequence). Written as DNA, the CDR3 is TGTGCCAGCAGCTTTGACAGGACCTACGAGCAGTACTTC. It translates to CASSFDRTYEQYF.

The table lists this clone with a count of one. The chain uses TRBV3-1 (or the pseudogene TRBV3-2) and TRBJ1-4, with TRBD1 identical over 7 bases. Germline V gene lookup returns CDR1 LGHDT and CDR2 YNNKEL (reference sequence). Losses at the gene ends were 1 base for V and 7 bases for J; bases not matched to a gene: 18. This CDR3 is built from 19 residues. The CDR3 spells CASSQGKGQFPPGIEKLFF. DNA of the CDR3: TGTGCCAGCAGCCAAGGGAAGGGACAGTTCCCTCCGGGGATTGAAAAACTGTTTTTT.

The chain recombines TRBV5-1 with TRBJ1-2; D call uncertain. The CDR3 spans 15 residues. V gave up 0 bases and J gave up 4 bases, with 13 bases separating them. CDR1 and CDR2 from the germline V gene are SGHRS and YFSETQ. CDR3 amino acids: CASSLGAERVYGYTF. The CDR3 coding sequence is TGCGCCAGCAGCTTGGGGGCCGAGCGGGTCTATGGCTACACCTTC.

The genes are TRBV5-4 and TRBJ2-5, with 7 bases fitting TRBD2. Germline V gene lookup returns CDR1 SGHNT and CDR2 YYREEE (reference sequence). The CDR3 covers 16 residues. Unmatched junction bases numbered 13, after V lost 3 bases and J lost 5 bases. CDR3 protein: CASSSGSLAVLETQYF. Written as DNA, the CDR3 is TGTGCCAGCAGCTCGGGCTCCCTAGCGGTGCTCGAGACCCAGTACTTC. Complete variable domain (other parts from reference TRBV5-4 and TRBJ2-5): ETGVTQSPTHLIKTRGQQVTLRCSSQSGHNTVSWYQQALGQGPQFIFQYYREEENGRGNFPPRFSGLQFPNYSSELNVNALELDDSALYLCASSSGSLAVLETQYFGPGTRLLVL.

The chain uses TRBV6-5 and TRBJ1-4; tentatively, D is TRBD1 (6 bases). Germline values: CDR1 MNHEY, CDR2 SVGAGI. V gave up 6 bases and J gave up 8 bases, with 13 bases separating them. This CDR3 comprises 13 residues. CDR3 in amino acids: CASSDGGREKLFF. The CDR3, as DNA: TGTGCCAGCAGCGACGGGGGGCGAGAAAAACTGTTTTTT.

This clone was observed at least ten times. The genes are TRBV5-1 and TRBJ2-2; 11 bases fit TRBD2. V dropped 0 bases and J dropped 0; count of bases not matched to a gene: 7. CDR1 is SGHRS and CDR2 is YFSETQ in the germline V gene. The CDR3 consists of 19 residues. CDR3 DNA: TGCGCCAGCAGCTTGGAAGGGACTAGCGGCGTTGCGAACACCGGGGAGCTGTTTTTT. This translates into CASSLEGTSGVANTGELFF.

The V and J genes are TRBV7-2 and TRBJ2-1; TRBD2 might be the D (5 bases). Germline values: CDR1 SGHTA, CDR2 FQGNSA. The CDR3 runs 16 residues. V lost 3 bases, J lost 5 bases, and 17 bases lay in between. CDR3 protein: CASSFNPRGSNNEQFF. The CDR3 DNA reads as TGTGCCAGCAGCTTCAATCCCCGCGGGTCTAACAATGAGCAGTTCTTC.

The table lists this clone with a few counts. V usage is TRBV6-5 and J usage is TRBJ2-3; 9 nucleotides align to TRBD2. J lost 2 bases, V lost 11 bases, and 5 bases had no gene match. The germline V gene has CDR1 MNHEY and CDR2 SVGAGI. The CDR3 spans 13 residues. CDR3 DNA sequence: TGTGCCGTGACTAGCGGCTTCACAGATACGCAGTATTTT. It encodes CAVTSGFTDTQYF.

For the CDR3, the DNA is TGTGCCAGCAGCCAAGGTAGGCAGGGGCAGCCCCAGCATTTT. Encoded protein: CASSQGRQGQPQHF. The chain recombines TRBV3-1 (or the pseudogene TRBV3-2) with TRBJ1-5; a possible D gene is TRBD1 (6 bases). Per the germline V gene, CDR1 is LGHDT and CDR2 is YNNKEL (reference sequence). Trimming cost V 1 base and J 7 bases, with 11 bases left between them. There are 14 residues in the CDR3.

The chain uses TRBV2 and TRBJ1-1; TRBD1 aligns across 11 bases. The junction had 11 bases not matched to a gene; V was cut back by 6 bases and J by 5 bases. Germline CDR1 SNHLY, CDR2 FYNNEI. The CDR3 contains 16 residues. In DNA, the CDR3 is TGTGCCAGCAGCGAGATGGACAGGGGGCTAAGGACTGAAGCTTTCTTT. Translation gives CASSEMDRGLRTEAFF.

This chain links TRBV6-6 with TRBJ2-7, with a possible D match to TRBD1 (6 bases). Per germline, CDR1 MNHNY and CDR2 SVGAGI (reference sequence). This CDR3 is 14 amino acids long. V was trimmed by 5 bases and J by 1 base, leaving 12 bases between them. The CDR3 DNA is TGTGCCAGCAGTCAACAGGGAACTTCCTACGAGCAGTACTTC. It codes for CASSQQGTSYEQYF.

The gene calls are TRBV5-8 and TRBJ2-3, with TRBD2 identical over 9 bases. The length of the CDR3 is 13 residues. Germline CDR1 reads SGHTS; CDR2 reads YDEGEE. The V and J ends lost 7 bases and 3 bases, in that order; junction bases with no gene match: 3. The CDR3 DNA follows: TGTGCCAGCGGACTAGCGAGGACAGATACGCAGTATTTT. Translating it yields CASGLARTDTQYF.

As for this clone: This sample includes further DNA sequences coding for the same CDR3. The chain couples TRBV5-1 to TRBJ2-6; possible D gene TRBD1, 6 bases. The CDR3 runs 15 residues. Between the trimmed V and J ends, which lost 0 bases and 2 bases, there was a span of 6 bases. Germline-derived CDR1 and CDR2 are SGHRS and YFSETQ. The DNA of the CDR3 is TGCGCCAGCAGCTTGGGGGGGCCTGGGGCCAACGTCCTGACTTTC. It specifies CASSLGGPGANVLTF.

The chain is built from TRBV11-2 and TRBJ1-1; D is unresolved. Germline CDR1 is SGHAT and CDR2 is FQNNGV. There are 18 residues in the CDR3. V lost 5 bases and J lost 0, with 22 bases in between. The CDR3 protein is CASSPYFAPFRLNTEAFF. CDR3 nucleotide sequence: TGTGCCAGCAGCCCCTATTTCGCTCCGTTCAGGTTGAACACTGAAGCTTTCTTT.